The 26 T cell receptor beta chains below all came from one sample that was sequenced in a study of OX40 agonist ivuxolimab in advanced cancers. Sequenced by immunoSEQ multiplex PCR; TCRdb stores in-frame clones only, minus some. The table includes 50,000 to 65,000 clones, 88% detected once. The sample here was CD4+ or CD8+ T cells sorted from blood, taken in a trial of the OX40 agonist ivuxolimab. The receptors were sampled from an adult with an advanced solid tumor such as melanoma, head and neck, liver or kidney cancer.

The V call is TRBV11-3, the J call TRBJ1-1; 9 bases align to TRBD1. The germline V gene has CDR1 SGHNT and CDR2 YENEEA. CDR3 length equals 16 residues. V lost 3 bases and J lost 1; bases outside the gene matches: 6. The CDR3 DNA follows: TGTGCCAGCAGCTTTCCGGGACAGGGCGAGAACACTGAAGCTTTCTTT. It specifies CASSFPGQGENTEAFF.

In this sample, this clone turned up once. The chain recombines TRBV10-2 with TRBJ1-3; the match to TRBD1 covers 8 bases. The germline V gene encodes CDR1 WSHSY and CDR2 SAAADI. This CDR3 region has 13 residues. The ends lost 6 bases at V and 4 bases at J; junction bases unmatched: 2. CDR3 nucleotide sequence: TGCGCCAGCAGGGACAGGGTGGGAAACACCATATATTTT. As protein: CASRDRVGNTIYF.

The rearrangement uses TRBV6-5 and TRBJ1-5; D is ambiguous. Trimming cost V 5 bases and J 5 bases, with 13 bases left between them. The CDR3 length is 14 residues. Germline values: CDR1 MNHEY, CDR2 SVGAGI. In DNA form, the CDR3 reads TGTGCCAGCAGTAATTTTTTCGAAGATCAGCCCCAGCATTTT. It encodes CASSNFFEDQPQHF.

The J gene is TRBJ1-1, the V gene TRBV10-3; possible D gene TRBD1, 5 bases. Germline V gene sequence: CDR1 ENHRY, CDR2 SYGVKD. Trimming removed 6 bases from V and 7 bases from J, with 18 bases in between. The CDR3 is 14 amino acids. The DNA of the CDR3 is TGTGCCATCAGGTCCGCCACTCAGGACATTGAAGCTTTCTTT. This sequence encodes CAIRSATQDIEAFF.

This rearrangement joins TRBV28 to TRBJ1-5, with unresolved D. V lost 0 bases and J 6 bases, leaving 12 bases between the germline ends. Looked up from germline, CDR1 is MDHEN and CDR2 is SYDVKM. The length of the CDR3 is 15 residues. In DNA, the CDR3 is TGTGCCAGCAGTTTATGGCCGCCAGCCGGTCAGCCCCAGCATTTT. The encoded protein is CASSLWPPAGQPQHF.

This chain joins TRBV28 and TRBJ2-7; D not certain. V was trimmed by 6 bases and J by 3 bases, leaving 15 bases between them. Germline V gene lookup returns CDR1 MDHEN and CDR2 SYDVKM. This CDR3 region has 14 residues. The CDR3 reads CASRIDGPIYEQYF. The CDR3 DNA follows: TGTGCCAGCAGGATCGACGGACCGATCTACGAGCAGTACTTC.

The J gene is TRBJ2-7, the V gene TRBV2, with 10 bases aligning to TRBD1. V lost 5 bases, J lost 5 bases, and 3 bases stayed unmatched. This CDR3 has 13 amino acids. Germline loops: CDR1 SNHLY, CDR2 FYNNEI. In DNA form, the CDR3 reads TGTGCCAGCAGTTTCGGGACAGGGGACGAGCAGTACTTC. Its protein is CASSFGTGDEQYF.

The chain links TRBV15 to TRBJ1-4, with D uncertain. This CDR3 has 16 amino acids. Germline loops: CDR1 LNHNV, CDR2 YYDKDF (reference sequence). Trimming left V 0 bases short and J 0 bases short, with 8 bases between. DNA of the CDR3: TGTGCCACCAGCAGAGATCTAGGTCCAACTAATGAAAAACTGTTTTTT. Amino acid sequence: CATSRDLGPTNEKLFF.

The chain joins TRBV9 to TRBJ2-3; 10 bases align to TRBD2. J was trimmed by 4 bases and V by 1 base; bases with no gene match: 6. The germline gives CDR1 SGDLS, CDR2 YYNGEE. This CDR3 is 16 amino acids long. The DNA of the CDR3 is TGTGCCAGCAGCGTAATAGCGGGGGGAAGTGCAGATACGCAGTATTTT. This encodes CASSVIAGGSADTQYF. Together with reference TRBV9 and TRBJ2-3, the CDR3 gives the full variable domain: DSGVTQTPKHLITATGQRVTLRCSPRSGDLSVYWYQQSLDQGLQFLIQYYNGEERAKGNILERFSAQQFPDLHSELNLSSLELGDSALYFCASSVIAGGSADTQYFGPGTRLTVL.

This rearrangement joins TRBV19 to TRBJ2-5, with TRBD1 matching 12 bases. After removal of 5 bases from V and 5 bases from J, the junction contained 12 bases not matched to a gene. CDR3 length equals 17 residues. Per germline, CDR1 LNHDA and CDR2 SQIVND (reference sequence). CDR3 loop: CASSSTGTGGVGETQYF. The CDR3 region has the DNA TGTGCCAGTAGTTCAACGGGGACAGGGGGCGTGGGGGAGACCCAGTACTTC. The full variable domain, with the rest looked up from reference TRBV19 and TRBJ2-5, is DGGITQSPKYLFRKEGQNVTLSCEQNLNHDAMYWYRQDPGQGLRLIYYSQIVNDFQKGDIAEGYSVSREKKESFPLTVTSAQKNPTAFYLCASSSTGTGGVGETQYFGPGTRLLVL.

J is TRBJ2-7 and V is TRBV6-1; 9 bases line up with TRBD1. This CDR3 is built from 15 residues. The J segment lost 2 bases and the V segment lost 10 bases, leaving 12 bases of the junction unmatched. Germline values: CDR1 MNHNS, CDR2 SASEGT. CDR3: CATLNPGQGAYEQYF. The CDR3 DNA reads TGTGCCACCTTAAATCCGGGACAGGGAGCCTACGAGCAGTACTTC.

The V call is TRBV29-1, the J call TRBJ2-3; TRBD2 is a possible D gene (6 bases). From germline, CDR1 is SQVTM and CDR2 ANQGSEA. The CDR3 runs 15 residues. V lost 3 bases and J lost 6, with 19 bases in between. CDR3 nucleotide sequence: TGCAGCGTTGAGGGGTCGGCGGGGCGTTGGGATACGCAGTATTTT. The encoded protein is CSVEGSAGRWDTQYF.

The chain is built from TRBV5-5 and TRBJ2-7; 10 bases line up with TRBD1. J was trimmed by 4 bases and V by 5 bases; bases with no gene match: 9. CDR3 length: 15 residues. CDR1 and CDR2 from the germline V gene are SGHKS and YYEKEE (reference sequence). The CDR3 is CASSMTGTGVYEQYF. CDR3 in DNA: TGTGCCAGCAGTATGACCGGGACAGGGGTATACGAGCAGTACTTC.

CDR3 residues: CAISGGQINTGELFF. Here the CDR3 DNA reads TGTGCCATCAGTGGGGGACAGATAAACACCGGGGAGCTGTTTTTT. The rearrangement joins TRBV10-3 to TRBJ2-2, with 7 bases matching TRBD1. Looked up from germline, CDR1 is ENHRY and CDR2 is SYGVKD. Unmatched junction bases numbered 4, after V lost 4 bases and J lost 2 bases. This CDR3 is built from 15 residues.

The rearrangement joins TRBV10-3 to TRBJ2-1, with 10 bases identical to TRBD2. The CDR3 spans 13 residues. V trimming: 8 bases; J trimming: 9 bases; junction bases outside the gene matches: 7. Germline V gene sequence: CDR1 ENHRY, CDR2 SYGVKD. CDR3 DNA sequence: TGTGCCATCGGAGGACTAGCGGAGCGTGAGCAGTTCTTC. It is translated as CAIGGLAEREQFF.

The chain joins TRBV18 to TRBJ2-4; D is perhaps TRBD1 or TRBD2 (6 bases each). This CDR3 spans 13 amino acids. V lost 8 bases to trimming and J lost 8 bases, with 16 bases between them. CDR1 and CDR2 from the germline V gene are KGHSH and LQKENI. CDR3: CASQGYREDIQYF. As DNA, the CDR3 is TGTGCCAGCCAAGGGTACAGGGAGGACATTCAGTACTTC.

The chain links TRBV18 to TRBJ2-7; TRBD2 agrees at 10 bases. CDR3 length: 15 amino acids. Trimming cost V 4 bases and J 0 bases; bases outside gene matches: 3. Germline V gives CDR1 KGHSH, CDR2 LQKENI. This chain's CDR3 is CASSQLAGFSYEQYF. DNA for the CDR3: TGTGCCAGCTCACAACTAGCGGGATTCTCCTACGAGCAGTACTTC.

This chain uses TRBV6-1 with TRBJ2-7; D is undetermined. The CDR3 extends over 13 amino acids. V was trimmed by 3 bases and J by 2 bases, leaving 8 bases between them. Germline CDR1 and CDR2: MNHNS and SASEGT. The CDR3 DNA reads TGTGCCAGCAGTGATGGGCAAACCTACGAGCAGTACTTC. Translating it yields CASSDGQTYEQYF.

The chain employs TRBV28 and TRBJ2-7, with TRBD1 matching over 8 bases. CDR1 is MDHEN, CDR2 SYDVKM, per germline. Trimming removed 6 bases from V and 3 bases from J; junction bases left unmatched: 7. The CDR3 covers 14 residues. CDR3 sequence: CASRLTGGYYEQYF. CDR3 sequence (DNA): TGTGCCAGCAGACTAACAGGGGGATACTACGAGCAGTACTTC.

This clone has just one count. The chain carries TRBV29-1 and TRBJ2-1; 12 nucleotides match TRBD2. CDR3 length: 15 amino acids. Per germline, CDR1 SQVTM and CDR2 ANQGSEA. After removal of 6 bases from V and 10 bases from J, the junction contained 13 bases not matched to a gene. CDR3 residues: CSVVIGLAGLGEQFF. The DNA for the CDR3 is TGCAGCGTGGTCATCGGACTAGCGGGACTGGGGGAGCAGTTCTTC.

The table lists this clone with a count of one. The CDR3 reads CASSVQGAANEKLFF. CDR3 DNA: TGTGCCAGCAGTGTACAGGGGGCAGCTAATGAAAAACTGTTTTTT. The J gene is TRBJ1-4, the V gene TRBV2; 9 bases align to TRBD1. The CDR3 contains 15 residues. After removal of 4 bases from V and 3 bases from J, the junction contained 3 bases not matched to a gene. CDR1 is SNHLY and CDR2 is FYNNEI in the germline V gene.

The chain couples TRBV30 to TRBJ1-1; D gene uncertain. CDR1 and CDR2 from the germline V gene are GTSNPN and SVGIG (reference sequence). Trimming left V 0 bases short and J 2 bases short, with 10 bases between. The CDR3 contains 14 residues. CDR3 coding DNA: TGTGCCTGGAGTGTAAACAGCTACAACACTGAAGCTTTCTTT. Residues: CAWSVNSYNTEAFF.

This clone was seen a few times. The chain uses TRBV19 and TRBJ1-5; D is undetermined. Germline V gene lookup returns CDR1 LNHDA and CDR2 SQIVND (reference sequence). Trimming shortened V by 5 bases and J by 8 bases, and 13 bases separated the two germline ends. There are 13 residues in the CDR3. CDR3 DNA: TGTGCCAGTAGTCTCTCGATGGAGGAGCCCCAGCATTTT. This sequence encodes CASSLSMEEPQHF.

The chain couples TRBV2 to TRBJ2-7; D may match TRBD1 or TRBD2 (5 bases each). The germline gives CDR1 SNHLY, CDR2 FYNNEI. This CDR3 region has 15 residues. V was clipped by 6 bases and J by 2 bases, with 17 bases between them. Here the CDR3 reads CASRGVGDRAYEQYF. In nucleotides, the CDR3 is TGTGCCAGCAGAGGGGTCGGGGACCGAGCCTACGAGCAGTACTTC.

The chain uses TRBV7-7 and TRBJ2-5; TRBD1 might be the D (6 bases). The length of the CDR3 is 13 residues. Germline V gene lookup returns CDR1 SSHAT and CDR2 FNYEAQ (reference sequence). The CDR3 loop is CASARGYQETQYF. The DNA for the CDR3 is TGTGCTAGCGCCAGGGGTTATCAAGAGACCCAGTACTTC. Supplemented by reference TRBV7-7 and TRBJ2-5, the full variable domain reads GAGVSQSPRYKVTKRGQDVTLRCDPISSHATLYWYQQALGQGPEFLTYFNYEAQPDKSGLPSDRFSAERPEGSISTLTIQRTEQRDSAMYRCASARGYQETQYFGPGTRLLVL.

The gene calls are TRBV6-5 and TRBJ2-5; 8 bases line up with TRBD1. The J call may not be correct, given that the DNA end is closer to TRBJ2-7. Germline V gives CDR1 MNHEY, CDR2 SVGAGI. The CDR3 totals 15 residues. The DNA for the CDR3 is TGTGCCAGCAGCGCAGGGGGCGCGTATTCCTACGAGCAGTACTTC. This codes for CASSAGGAYSYEQYF.